The 19 T cell receptor beta chains in this list originate from one sample, sequenced in a study of blood T cell repertoires in COVID-19. Sequencing was performed with immunoSEQ multiplex PCR; in TCRdb, only in-frame clones are kept and a portion is missing. The sample holds around 77,000 clones, approximately 90% seen once. Sample: peripheral blood. These receptor sequences come from a woman between 55 and 75 years old with active COVID-19.

The V and J genes are TRBV27 and TRBJ1-5; D is perhaps TRBD1 (5 bases). The CDR3 has 14 residues. The V gene's germline CDR1 is MNHEY and CDR2 SMNVEV (reference sequence). The V and J ends lost 4 bases and 7 bases respectively, with 14 bases between them. CDR3 sequence reads: CASSSPGLAQPQHF. DNA of the CDR3: TGTGCCAGCAGTTCCCCGGGACTTGCACAGCCCCAGCATTTT.

V usage is TRBV27 and J usage is TRBJ1-4, with 8 bases that match TRBD1. From germline, CDR1 is MNHEY and CDR2 SMNVEV (reference sequence). The CDR3 totals 13 residues. The V segment lost 8 bases and the J segment 4 bases; nucleotides outside the gene matches: 3. The CDR3 DNA follows: TGTGCCAGCCGGGACAGGCTTAATGAAAAACTGTTTTTT. Its translation is CASRDRLNEKLFF.

V usage is TRBV5-8 and J usage is TRBJ2-3, with TRBD2 matching over 12 bases. The CDR3 is made up of 18 amino acids. V was clipped by 6 bases and J by 3 bases; unmatched bases: 14. The germline gives CDR1 SGHTS, CDR2 YDEGEE. The DNA of the CDR3 is TGTGCCAGCACCAACTTGGGGCTAGCGGGAGGGCCTACAGATACGCAGTATTTT. Translated, it gives CASTNLGLAGGPTDTQYF.

V gene TRBV28 combines with J gene TRBJ1-4; D might be TRBD1 (5 bases). Looked up from germline, CDR1 is MDHEN and CDR2 is SYDVKM. The CDR3 totals 18 residues. Trimming stripped 3 bases from V and 8 bases from J, with 25 bases between. The CDR3 region is CASSFSTSRQGIREKLFF. The CDR3 bases are TGTGCCAGCAGTTTCAGTACTTCCCGGCAGGGTATAAGAGAAAAACTGTTTTTT.

The rearrangement uses TRBV5-1 and TRBJ2-2, with 8 bases fitting TRBD2. With V trimmed by 5 bases and J by 4 bases, 16 bases remained unmatched. The germline V gene encodes CDR1 SGHRS and CDR2 YFSETQ. CDR3 length: 18 residues. The CDR3 sequence is CASSLRRGGRMVTGELFF. The CDR3 nucleotides read TGCGCCAGCAGTCTGCGACGGGGCGGGAGGATGGTCACCGGGGAGCTGTTTTTT.

The chain joins TRBV28 to TRBJ2-1; D possibly corresponds to TRBD2 (5 bases). CDR1 MDHEN and CDR2 SYDVKM come from the germline V gene. This CDR3 is built from 13 residues. The V gene lost 2 bases and the J gene lost 10 bases, with 12 bases spanning the gap. Here the CDR3 reads CASSLIGRREQFF. The CDR3 DNA reads TGTGCCAGCAGTTTAATCGGAAGGAGGGAGCAGTTCTTC.

The J gene is TRBJ2-7, the V gene TRBV2; 14 nucleotides align to TRBD2. The trim removed 6 bases at V and 5 bases at J, leaving 3 bases unmatched. The CDR3 spans 14 residues. CDR1 and CDR2 (germline): SNHLY, FYNNEI. CDR3 loop: CASRGLAGVNEQYF. CDR3 bases: TGTGCCAGCAGGGGACTAGCGGGAGTTAACGAGCAGTACTTC.

This chain uses TRBV2 with TRBJ1-6; 10 bases align to TRBD1. Germline loops: CDR1 SNHLY, CDR2 FYNNEI. The CDR3 is 14 amino acids. The trim removed 7 bases at V and 7 bases at J, leaving 4 bases unmatched. CDR3 amino acids: CASNSGQGNSPLHF. CDR3 sequence (DNA): TGTGCCAGCAATTCGGGACAGGGGAATTCACCCCTCCACTTT.

The chain has TRBV7-2 and TRBJ2-7; D is unclear. V was shortened by 4 bases and J by 0 bases, with 7 bases between the two germline ends. This CDR3 is built from 13 residues. From germline, CDR1 is SGHTA and CDR2 FQGNSA. The CDR3 DNA sequence: TGTGCCAGCAGCTCTAGTGCCTCCTACGAGCAGTACTTC. Translated: CASSSSASYEQYF.

The chain employs TRBV6-5 and TRBJ1-5; TRBD1 is a possible D gene (5 bases). The germline V gene encodes CDR1 MNHEY and CDR2 SVGAGI. This CDR3 has 16 residues. V gave up 0 bases and J gave up 4 bases, with 13 bases separating them. The chain's CDR3 is CASSYSRGGGNQPQHF. CDR3 bases: TGTGCCAGCAGTTACTCGCGCGGGGGGGGTAATCAGCCCCAGCATTTT.

V gene TRBV5-1 combines with J gene TRBJ1-2; 7 bases agree with TRBD1. The CDR3 extends over 15 amino acids. The V gene end was trimmed by 0 bases and the J gene end by 7 bases; junction bases not matched to a gene: 9. The germline gives CDR1 SGHRS, CDR2 YFSETQ. CDR3 DNA sequence: TGCGCCAGCAGCTTGGTTACCGTAGGGGGCGTTGGCTACACCTTC. Protein: CASSLVTVGGVGYTF.

This clone was seen ten or more times. The gene calls are TRBV5-1 and TRBJ1-1; D unresolved. Deletions cut 0 bases from V and 5 bases from J, with 11 bases between. The V gene's germline CDR1 is SGHRS and CDR2 YFSETQ. There are 14 residues in the CDR3. CDR3 in amino acids: CASSLGRGGTEAFF. CDR3 sequence (DNA): TGCGCCAGCAGCTTGGGGCGGGGTGGAACTGAAGCTTTCTTT. Full variable domain (missing parts from reference TRBV5-1 and TRBJ1-1): KAGVTQTPRYLIKTRGQQVTLSCSPISGHRSVSWYQQTPGQGLQFLFEYFSETQRNKGNFPGRFSGRQFSNSRSEMNVSTLELGDSALYLCASSLGRGGTEAFFGQGTRLTVV.

The chain is built from TRBV4-2 and TRBJ2-1, with D perhaps TRBD2 (6 bases). The length of the CDR3 is 16 residues. V dropped 4 bases and J dropped 2 bases, with 15 bases sitting between them. Germline CDR1 reads LGHNA; CDR2 reads YNFKEQ. CDR3 protein: CASSPSSGGTYNEQFF. In DNA form, the CDR3 reads TGTGCCAGCAGCCCCTCTTCGGGCGGGACCTACAATGAGCAGTTCTTC.

CDR3 DNA: TGTGCCAGCAGCTTACTCAGGGAGGCTGGCTACACCTTC. Translation gives CASSLLREAGYTF. The V and J genes are TRBV11-2 and TRBJ1-2, with D maybe TRBD1 (5 bases). Germline CDR1 and CDR2: SGHAT and FQNNGV. Trimming took off 2 bases at V and 7 bases at J, with 11 bases between the two ends. The CDR3 spans 13 residues.

The chain employs TRBV7-2 and TRBJ2-1; perhaps TRBD2 as D (6 bases). The germline V and J ends were trimmed by 3 bases and 7 bases, with 25 bases remaining between them. The germline CDR1 and CDR2 sequences are SGHTA and FQGNSA. CDR3 length equals 18 residues. DNA of the CDR3: TGTGCCAGCAGCTTGTACACTAGCCGGGAGAGTAGTAGGAATGAGCAGTTCTTC. Protein: CASSLYTSRESSRNEQFF.

The CDR3 spells CASSSGFGSYNEQFF. DNA of the CDR3: TGTGCCAGCAGCTCAGGATTCGGATCCTACAATGAGCAGTTCTTC. This chain connects TRBV7-2 to TRBJ2-1; no firm D call. Germline CDR1 SGHTA, CDR2 FQGNSA. The CDR3 runs 15 residues. V lost 4 bases and J 1 base, leaving 11 bases between the germline ends.

This clone appeared a single time. The chain recombines TRBV6-1 with TRBJ2-4; tentatively, D is TRBD1 (5 bases). The V and J ends lost 4 bases and 0 bases respectively, with 16 bases between them. The CDR3 runs 17 residues. Germline V gives CDR1 MNHNS, CDR2 SASEGT. This CDR3 is CASSGLPGKVAKNIQYF. The CDR3 nucleotides are TGTGCCAGCAGTGGACTCCCAGGGAAGGTAGCCAAAAACATTCAGTACTTC.

CDR3 residues: CASRDRGNSPLHF. The CDR3, as DNA: TGTGCCAGCAGGGACAGGGGGAATTCACCCCTCCACTTT. The V call is TRBV6-5, the J call TRBJ1-6; TRBD1 matches 10 bases. The CDR3 sequence is 13 residues long. Trimming cost V 6 bases and J 7 bases; bases outside gene matches: 0. From germline, CDR1 is MNHEY and CDR2 SVGAGI.

The V call is TRBV28, the J call TRBJ2-4; D gene unclear. The germline CDR1 and CDR2 sequences are MDHEN and SYDVKM. V was trimmed by 6 bases and J by 4 bases, leaving 13 bases between them. This CDR3 spans 14 amino acids. The CDR3 DNA reads as TGTGCCAGCAGCCCCCCTGCCAGTAAAAACATTCAGTACTTC. Amino acid sequence: CASSPPASKNIQYF.